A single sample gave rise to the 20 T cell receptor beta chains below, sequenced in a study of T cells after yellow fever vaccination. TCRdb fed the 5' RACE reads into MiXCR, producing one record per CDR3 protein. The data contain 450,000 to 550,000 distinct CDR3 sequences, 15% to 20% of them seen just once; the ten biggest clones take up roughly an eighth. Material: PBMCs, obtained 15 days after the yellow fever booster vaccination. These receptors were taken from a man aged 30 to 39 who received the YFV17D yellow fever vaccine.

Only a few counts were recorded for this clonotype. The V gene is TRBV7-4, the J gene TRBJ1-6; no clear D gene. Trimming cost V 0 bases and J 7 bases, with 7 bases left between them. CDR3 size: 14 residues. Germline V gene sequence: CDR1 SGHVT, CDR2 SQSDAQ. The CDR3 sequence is CASSLAPKNSPLHF. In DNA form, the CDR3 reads TGTGCCAGCAGCTTAGCCCCTAAGAATTCACCCCTCCACTTT.

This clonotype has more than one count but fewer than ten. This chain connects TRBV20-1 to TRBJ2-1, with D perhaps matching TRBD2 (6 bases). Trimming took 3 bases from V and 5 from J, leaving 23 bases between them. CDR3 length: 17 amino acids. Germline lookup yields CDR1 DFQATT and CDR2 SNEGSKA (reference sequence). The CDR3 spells CSASGFRGSGANNEQFF. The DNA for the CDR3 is TGCAGTGCTAGCGGTTTTCGGGGGAGTGGGGCCAACAATGAGCAGTTCTTC.

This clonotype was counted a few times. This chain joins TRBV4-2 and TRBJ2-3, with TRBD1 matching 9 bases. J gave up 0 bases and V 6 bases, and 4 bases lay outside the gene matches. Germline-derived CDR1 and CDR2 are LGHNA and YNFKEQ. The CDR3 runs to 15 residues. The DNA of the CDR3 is TGTGCCAGCAGACCGACAGGGGGAAGCACAGATACGCAGTATTTT. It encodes CASRPTGGSTDTQYF.

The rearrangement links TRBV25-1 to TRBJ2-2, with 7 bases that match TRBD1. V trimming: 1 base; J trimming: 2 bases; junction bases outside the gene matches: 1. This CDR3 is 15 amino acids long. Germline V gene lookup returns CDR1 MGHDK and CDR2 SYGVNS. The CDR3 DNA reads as TGTGCCAGCAGTGAATGGGACAGTAACACCGGGGAGCTGTTTTTT. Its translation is CASSEWDSNTGELFF.

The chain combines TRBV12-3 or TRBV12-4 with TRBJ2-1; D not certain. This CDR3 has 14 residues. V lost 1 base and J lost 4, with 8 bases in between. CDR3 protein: CASSLVSRYNEQFF. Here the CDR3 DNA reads TGTGCCAGCAGTTTAGTTAGCAGGTACAATGAGCAGTTCTTC.

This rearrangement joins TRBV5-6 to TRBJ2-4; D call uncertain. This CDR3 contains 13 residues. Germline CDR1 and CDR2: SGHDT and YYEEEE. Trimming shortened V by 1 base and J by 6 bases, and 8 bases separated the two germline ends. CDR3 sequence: CASSLWSTNIQYF. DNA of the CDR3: TGTGCCAGCAGCTTGTGGAGTACAAACATTCAGTACTTC.

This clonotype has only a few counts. CDR3 sequence reads: CSAFWGDEQYF. Written as DNA, the CDR3 is TGCAGTGCCTTCTGGGGGGACGAGCAGTACTTC. The rearrangement uses TRBV20-1 and TRBJ2-7, with a tentative D call TRBD2 (6 bases). The germline V gene encodes CDR1 DFQATT and CDR2 SNEGSKA (reference sequence). V gave up 6 bases and J gave up 5 bases, with 11 bases separating them. CDR3 length: 11 amino acids.

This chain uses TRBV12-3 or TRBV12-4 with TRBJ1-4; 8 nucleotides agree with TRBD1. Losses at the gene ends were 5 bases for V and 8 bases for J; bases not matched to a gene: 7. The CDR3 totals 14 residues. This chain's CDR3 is CASSQGDRGEKLFF. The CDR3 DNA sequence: TGTGCCAGCAGTCAGGGTGACAGGGGAGAAAAACTGTTTTTT.

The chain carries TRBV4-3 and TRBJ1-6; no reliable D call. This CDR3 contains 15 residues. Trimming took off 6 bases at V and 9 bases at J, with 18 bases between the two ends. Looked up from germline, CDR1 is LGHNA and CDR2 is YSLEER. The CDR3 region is CASSLGLREGSPLHF. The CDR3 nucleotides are TGCGCCAGCAGTCTCGGGCTTCGGGAGGGTTCACCCCTCCACTTT.

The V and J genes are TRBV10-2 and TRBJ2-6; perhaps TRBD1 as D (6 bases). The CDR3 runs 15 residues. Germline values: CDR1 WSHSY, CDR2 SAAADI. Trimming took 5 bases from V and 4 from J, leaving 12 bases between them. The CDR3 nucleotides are TGCGCCAGCAGTCTGGGGGCGGCCGGGGCCAACGTCCTGACTTTC. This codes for CASSLGAAGANVLTF.

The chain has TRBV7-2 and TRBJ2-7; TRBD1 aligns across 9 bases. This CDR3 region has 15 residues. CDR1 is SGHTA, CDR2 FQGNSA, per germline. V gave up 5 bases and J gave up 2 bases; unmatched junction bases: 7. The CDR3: CASSRRQGEAYEQYF. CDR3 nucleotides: TGTGCCAGCAGCCGCCGACAGGGGGAGGCCTACGAGCAGTACTTC.

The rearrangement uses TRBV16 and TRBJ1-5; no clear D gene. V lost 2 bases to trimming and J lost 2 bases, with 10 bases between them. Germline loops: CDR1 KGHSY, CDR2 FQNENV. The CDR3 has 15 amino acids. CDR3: CASSQVGRRNQPQHF. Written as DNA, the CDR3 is TGTGCCAGCAGCCAAGTAGGAAGGCGCAATCAGCCCCAGCATTTT. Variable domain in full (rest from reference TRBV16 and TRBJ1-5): GEEVAQTPKHLVRGEGQKAKLYCAPIKGHSYVFWYQQVLKNEFKFLISFQNENVFDETGMPKERFSAKCLPNSPCSLEIQATKLEDSAVYFCASSQVGRRNQPQHFGDGTRLSIL.

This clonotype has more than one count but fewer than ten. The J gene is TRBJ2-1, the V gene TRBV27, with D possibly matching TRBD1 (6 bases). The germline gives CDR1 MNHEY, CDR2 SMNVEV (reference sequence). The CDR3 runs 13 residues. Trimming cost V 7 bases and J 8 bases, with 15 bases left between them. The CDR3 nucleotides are TGTGCCAGCATGATCAGGGGAAGAGATGAGCAGTTCTTC. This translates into CASMIRGRDEQFF.

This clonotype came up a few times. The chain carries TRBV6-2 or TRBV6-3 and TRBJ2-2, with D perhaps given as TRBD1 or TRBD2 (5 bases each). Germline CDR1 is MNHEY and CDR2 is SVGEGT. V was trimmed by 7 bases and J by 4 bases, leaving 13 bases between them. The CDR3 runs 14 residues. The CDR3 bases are TGTGCCAGCACTGGGACCCCGCTCACCGGGGAGCTGTTTTTT. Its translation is CASTGTPLTGELFF.

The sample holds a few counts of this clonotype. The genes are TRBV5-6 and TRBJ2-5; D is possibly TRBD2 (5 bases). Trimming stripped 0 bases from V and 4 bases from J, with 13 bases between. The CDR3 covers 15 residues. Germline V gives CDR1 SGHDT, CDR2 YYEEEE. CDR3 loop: CASSLGPGSGETQYF. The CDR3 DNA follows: TGTGCCAGCAGCTTGGGTCCGGGAAGCGGAGAGACCCAGTACTTC.

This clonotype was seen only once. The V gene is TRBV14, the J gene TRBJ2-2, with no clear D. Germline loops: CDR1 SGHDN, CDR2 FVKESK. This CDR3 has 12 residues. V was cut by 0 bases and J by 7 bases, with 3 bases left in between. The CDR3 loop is CASSQDGGELFF. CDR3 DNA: TGTGCCAGCAGCCAAGACGGCGGGGAGCTGTTTTTT.

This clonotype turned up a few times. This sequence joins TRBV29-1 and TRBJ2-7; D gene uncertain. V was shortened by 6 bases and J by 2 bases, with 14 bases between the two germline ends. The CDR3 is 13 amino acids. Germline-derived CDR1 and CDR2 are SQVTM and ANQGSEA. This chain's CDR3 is CSVGPANPYEQYF. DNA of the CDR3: TGCAGCGTCGGACCGGCGAACCCCTACGAGCAGTACTTC.

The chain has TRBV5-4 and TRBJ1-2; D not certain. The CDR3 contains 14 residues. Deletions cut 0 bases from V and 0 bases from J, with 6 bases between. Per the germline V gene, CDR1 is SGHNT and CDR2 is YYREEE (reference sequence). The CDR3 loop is CASSLGSTNYGYTF. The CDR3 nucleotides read TGTGCCAGCAGCTTGGGTTCTACTAACTATGGCTACACCTTC.

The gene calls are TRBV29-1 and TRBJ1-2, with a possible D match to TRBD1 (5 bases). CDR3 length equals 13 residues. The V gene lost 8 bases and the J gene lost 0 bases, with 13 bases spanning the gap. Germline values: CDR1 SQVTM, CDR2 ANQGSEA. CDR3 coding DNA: TGCAGCACTACGACAGAGACTAACTATGGCTACACCTTC. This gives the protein CSTTTETNYGYTF.

Written as DNA, the CDR3 is TGTGCCAGCAGTGAAGACAAAGGATACATAGCCTACGAGCAGTACTTC. It specifies CASSEDKGYIAYEQYF. This rearrangement joins TRBV2 to TRBJ2-7; D is uncertain. CDR1 is SNHLY, CDR2 FYNNEI, per germline. Trimming shortened V by 1 base and J by 2 bases, and 15 bases separated the two germline ends. The CDR3 is 16 amino acids.